A single T cell receptor (beta chain) is shown here with its context. The target antigen is unknown. This sample is drawn from a study of cytotoxic CD8 clonotypes in ibrutinib-treated CLL. Study context: Results showed 24 partial and 2 complete responses; following median around 68 months, approximately 15 remained remitted, approximately 12 advanced. There were, on average, about 250,000 productive templates and tens of thousands of productive rearrangements per sample.

The data were produced by immunoSEQ multiplex PCR, yet TCRdb's version contains in-frame clones alone and is incomplete. This repertoire shows about 39,000 clones, approximately 67% found once; its top ten account for 6% to 8%. Study-wide results and limits: Circulating CD8+ T-cell counts were tracked by baseline clonality, which exceeded that of age-matched healthy donors. The study found public clonotypes uncommon, contracting or stable on treatment.

The germline V and J ends were trimmed by 5 bases and 2 bases, with 4 bases remaining between them. CDR3 length: 12 amino acids. In germline, CDR1 is SNHLY, CDR2 FYNNEI. The sample consisted of PBMCs, taken at disease progression, from a patient treated with ibrutinib. The V call is TRBV2, the J call TRBJ2-1; no reliable D call. This receptor was identified in a human donor with chronic lymphocytic leukemia. The CDR3 DNA reads TGTGCCAGCAGTCGACCCTACAATGAGCAGTTCTTC. This sequence encodes CASSRPYNEQFF. Filled out from reference TRBV2 and TRBJ2-1, the complete variable domain reads EPEVTQTPSHQVTQMGQEVILRCVPISNHLYFYWYRQILGQKVEFLVSFYNNEISEKSEIFDDQFSVERPDGSNFTLKIRSTKLEDSAMYFCASSRPYNEQFFGPGTRLTVL.